This T cell receptor beta chain comes out of a study of T cell repertoires in cytomegalovirus infection. The study, taken as a whole, reports: Of the TCR beta families, the public ones yielded a cumulative frequency that identified carriers of CMV plus the relevant HLA.

About this clonotype itself: Its specificity is unknown.

Germline V CDR1 and CDR2: MNHNY, SVGAGI (reference sequence). V was shortened by 9 bases and J by 0 bases, with 24 bases between the two germline ends. The CDR3 covers 19 residues. TCRdb used MiXCR to reprocess the reads, holding one entry per CDR3 protein. Of 600,000 to 700,000 distinct CDR3 sequences listed, 30% to 35% were seen once; the top ten hold 15% to 20%. The receptor was derived from a human donor in good health (CMV status not recorded). Some clones in this sample may be carry-over from other donors' samples. Here the sequenced sample was cultured PBMCs, taken from culture after CMV antigen stimulation. This chain links TRBV6-6 with TRBJ1-6; TRBD1 might be the D (5 bases). CDR3 in amino acids: CASNIWGSIGGSYNSPLHF. CDR3 in DNA: TGTGCCAGTAACATTTGGGGGTCAATTGGGGGCTCCTATAATTCACCCCTCCACTTT.